The source of this T cell receptor (beta chain) is a study of neurological immune-mediated disorders (dated by TCRdb to between 2017 and 2020). Background for the entire study: Among the approximately 34 multiple sclerosis patients, relapsing-remitting MS was present in approximately 31 and secondary progressive MS was present in 3. Peripheral blood TCR-beta repertoires from HTLV-I-associated myelopathy (HAM/TSP) patients, multiple sclerosis patients and healthy controls were compared by UMI-based sequencing. The approximately 110 TCR-beta libraries included longitudinal samples, technical triplicates and paired sorted CD4+ and CD8+ T-cell subsets alongside PBMC samples. The cohort comprised 68 subjects: 15 or so HAM/TSP patients, around 34 multiple sclerosis patients and around 20 healthy controls. Points the paper makes about the study in general: The MS cluster was not associated with any clinical or MRI features, and the authors stated that larger cohorts are needed. In a phylogenetic analysis, the repertoires of 18 out of 34 MS patients fell into a single cluster of related CDR3 sequences, pointing to a possible signature at the repertoire level. TCR clonal expansion was highest in HAM/TSP patients and lowest in MS patients, with MS patients falling below even healthy controls. No identical CDR3 amino acid sequences were found to be shared among expanded clones across subjects, suggesting that TCR-beta repertoires were private in all groups.

Based on the germline V gene, the CDR1 and CDR2 sequences are MNHEY and SVGEGT. The cysteine opens and the phenylalanine closes a CDR3 of 20 amino acids. This entry keeps only the CDR3 DNA: 60 bases, framed from base 1. V is pruned by 6 bases and J by 0 bases, leaving 15 bases of the junction without a gene match. Unsorted PBMC libraries were generated from 2 million PBMCs stored in RNAlater at -80 °C until RNA extraction. Multiple sclerosis patients were enrolled in a US clinical protocol evaluating disease progression by magnetic resonance imaging. Peripheral blood was subjected to Ficoll-Hypaque density gradient centrifugation to isolate PBMCs, which were then cryopreserved in liquid nitrogen. cDNA synthesis used template-switch 5'RACE with a primer carrying a 10-nucleotide random unique molecular identifier tagging each TCR transcript. Each sequencing run produced over 180 million TCR-beta sequences covering 15-18 subjects. Total RNA was extracted with the RNeasy kit. The KAPA Real-time Library Amplification kit was used to amplify TCR-beta VDJ regions with primers for the TCR constant region and the 5'RACE anchor. Sample indexes and Illumina adaptors were added in a first PCR, after which library yield was increased in a second PCR. After purification with Ampure beads, the TCR product of roughly 650 bp was size-selected on a 2% E-gel SizeSelection system. Before pooling, library quality was assessed on a Bioanalyzer, concentration was determined with Qubit, and library quantification was performed with the Kapa Library Quantification kit. Libraries were sequenced paired-end 2 x 150 bp on an Illumina HiSeq 2500. To increase sequence diversity, roughly 25-31% phiX was spiked into each library pool. The source study handled its data this way. The quality-filtered reads were processed with the UMI-based MiGEC pipeline, whose error correction step removed more than 85% of the raw TCR sequences. IMGT germline references were used for alignment of VDJ genes, and clonotypes were defined by a unique CDR3 amino acid sequence together with V-J genes. Clonal expansion, Shannon diversity, and CDR3 relatedness (CalcPairwiseDistances, ClusterSamples) were evaluated with VDJtools, and phylogenetic trees were built with CLCbio workbench. Expanded clones were defined as having at least 8 unique UMIs, based on coefficient-of-variation modelling across technical triplicates. The public reads were reanalyzed by TCRdb: fastp trimming at Q25, MiXCR alignment, in-frame beta chains only. Entries are consolidated by CDR3 protein sequence, retaining the most common genes and DNA. These V and J calls are TCRdb output, not the study's own analysis. The sample table contains tens of thousands of distinct CDR3 sequences; only one count was recorded for approximately 2.8% of them. The ten largest account for around 1.1% of the sample.

This clonotype was detected ten times or more. Its antigen is currently not known. The input lacks base qualities; no much larger clone sits a single base away. The sample was PBMCs. The sequence is built from TRBV6-2 or TRBV6-3 and TRBJ2-2, with 11 central nucleotides matching TRBD2. The receptor comes from a woman aged 25-40 years with multiple sclerosis. The CDR3 protein is CASSLLELSGRVPNTGELFF. The DNA sequence is as follows: TGTGCCAGCAGCCTTTTGGAACTTAGCGGGAGGGTCCCGAACACCGGGGAGCTGTTTTTT.